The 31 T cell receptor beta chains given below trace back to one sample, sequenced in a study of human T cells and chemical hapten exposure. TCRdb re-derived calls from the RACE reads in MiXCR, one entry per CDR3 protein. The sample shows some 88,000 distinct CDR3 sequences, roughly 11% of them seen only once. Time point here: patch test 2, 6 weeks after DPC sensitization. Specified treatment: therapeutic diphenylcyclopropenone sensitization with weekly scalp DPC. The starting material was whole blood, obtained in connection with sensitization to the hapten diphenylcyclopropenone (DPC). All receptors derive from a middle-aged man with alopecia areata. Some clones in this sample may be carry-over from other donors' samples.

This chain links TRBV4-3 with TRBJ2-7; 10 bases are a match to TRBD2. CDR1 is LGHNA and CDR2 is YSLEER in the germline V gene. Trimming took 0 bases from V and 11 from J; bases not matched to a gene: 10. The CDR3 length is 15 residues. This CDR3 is CASSQDSSGRASEYF. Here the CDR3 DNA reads TGCGCCAGCAGCCAAGATTCAAGCGGGAGGGCTAGTGAGTACTTC.

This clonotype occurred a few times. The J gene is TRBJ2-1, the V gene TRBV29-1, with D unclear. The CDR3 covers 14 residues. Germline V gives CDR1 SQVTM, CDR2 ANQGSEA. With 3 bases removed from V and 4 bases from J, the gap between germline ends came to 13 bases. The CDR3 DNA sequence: TGCAGCGTTGAGGTCGGCACCTGGTACAATGAGCAGTTCTTC. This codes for CSVEVGTWYNEQFF.

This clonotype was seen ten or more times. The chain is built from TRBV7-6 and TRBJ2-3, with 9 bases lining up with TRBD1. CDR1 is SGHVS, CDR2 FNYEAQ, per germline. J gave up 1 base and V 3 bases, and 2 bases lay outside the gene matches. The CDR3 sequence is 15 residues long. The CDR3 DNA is TGTGCCAGCAGCTTCCGGACAGGGGGCACAGATACGCAGTATTTT. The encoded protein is CASSFRTGGTDTQYF. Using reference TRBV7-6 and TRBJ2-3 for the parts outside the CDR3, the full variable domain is GAGVSQSPRYKVTKRGQDVALRCDPISGHVSLYWYRQALGQGPEFLTYFNYEAQQDKSGLPNDRFSAERPEGSISTLTIQRTEQRDSAMYRCASSFRTGGTDTQYFGPGTRLTVL.

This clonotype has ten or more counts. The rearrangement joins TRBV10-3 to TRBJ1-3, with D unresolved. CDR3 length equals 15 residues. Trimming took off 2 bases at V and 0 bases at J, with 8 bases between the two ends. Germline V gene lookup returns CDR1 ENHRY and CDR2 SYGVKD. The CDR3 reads CAISETTVSGNTIYF. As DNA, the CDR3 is TGTGCCATCAGTGAGACGACGGTCTCTGGAAACACCATATATTTT.

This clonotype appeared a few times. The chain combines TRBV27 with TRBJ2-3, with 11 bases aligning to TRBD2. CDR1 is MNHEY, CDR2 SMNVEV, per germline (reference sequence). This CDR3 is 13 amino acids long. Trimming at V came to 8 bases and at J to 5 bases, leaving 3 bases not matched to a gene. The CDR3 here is CASQLAGEDTQYF. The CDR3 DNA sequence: TGTGCCAGCCAACTAGCGGGAGAAGATACGCAGTATTTT.

The CDR3 reads CASSYSRAGMSNEQFF. CDR3 nucleotide sequence: TGTGCCAGCAGTTACTCCCGAGCGGGAATGAGCAATGAGCAGTTCTTC. The gene calls are TRBV6-2 or TRBV6-3 and TRBJ2-1; TRBD2 agrees at 7 bases. CDR1 and CDR2 (germline): MNHEY, SVGEGT. The CDR3 has 16 residues. V shed 0 bases, J shed 6 bases, and the junction held 8 bases outside the gene matches.

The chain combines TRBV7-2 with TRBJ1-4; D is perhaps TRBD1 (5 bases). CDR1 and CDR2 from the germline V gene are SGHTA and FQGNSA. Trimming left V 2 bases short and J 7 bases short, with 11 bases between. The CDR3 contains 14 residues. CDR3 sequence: CASSLIGRGEKLFF. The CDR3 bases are TGTGCCAGCAGCTTAATAGGGAGGGGTGAAAAACTGTTTTTT.

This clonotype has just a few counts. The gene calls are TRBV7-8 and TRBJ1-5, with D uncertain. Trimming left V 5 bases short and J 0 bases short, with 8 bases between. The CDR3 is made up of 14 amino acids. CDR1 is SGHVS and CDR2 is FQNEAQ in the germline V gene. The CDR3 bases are TGTGCCAGCAGCCGGACGGATAGCAATCAGCCCCAGCATTTT. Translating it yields CASSRTDSNQPQHF.

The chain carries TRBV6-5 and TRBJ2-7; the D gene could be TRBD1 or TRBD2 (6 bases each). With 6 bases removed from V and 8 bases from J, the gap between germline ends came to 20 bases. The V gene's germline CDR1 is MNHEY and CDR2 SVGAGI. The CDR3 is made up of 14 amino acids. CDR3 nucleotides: TGTGCCAGCAGCCGACAGGAGGGGAGTGGAAAGCAGTACGTC. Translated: CASSRQEGSGKQYV.

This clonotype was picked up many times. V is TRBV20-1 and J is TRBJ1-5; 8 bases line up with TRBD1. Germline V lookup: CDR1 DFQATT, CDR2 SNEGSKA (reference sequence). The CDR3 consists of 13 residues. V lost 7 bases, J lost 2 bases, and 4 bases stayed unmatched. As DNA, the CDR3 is TGCAGTGTCCCGGGACAGGGCAATCAGCCCCAGCATTTT. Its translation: CSVPGQGNQPQHF.

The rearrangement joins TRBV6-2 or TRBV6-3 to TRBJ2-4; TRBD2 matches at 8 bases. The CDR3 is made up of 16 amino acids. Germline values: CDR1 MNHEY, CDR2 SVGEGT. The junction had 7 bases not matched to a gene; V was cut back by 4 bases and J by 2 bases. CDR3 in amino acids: CASSSQRELPKNIQYF. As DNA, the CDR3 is TGTGCCAGCAGTTCCCAGCGGGAGCTTCCCAAAAACATTCAGTACTTC.

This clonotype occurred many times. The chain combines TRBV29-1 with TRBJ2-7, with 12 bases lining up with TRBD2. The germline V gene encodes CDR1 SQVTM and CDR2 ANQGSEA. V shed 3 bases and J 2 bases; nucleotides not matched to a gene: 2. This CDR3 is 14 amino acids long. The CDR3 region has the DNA TGCAGCGTTGACGGACTAGCGGGAACCTACGAGCAGTACTTC. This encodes CSVDGLAGTYEQYF.

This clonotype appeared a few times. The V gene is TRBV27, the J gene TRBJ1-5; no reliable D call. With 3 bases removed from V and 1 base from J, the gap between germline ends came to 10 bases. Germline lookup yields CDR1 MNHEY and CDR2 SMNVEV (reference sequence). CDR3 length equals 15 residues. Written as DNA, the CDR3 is TGTGCCAGCAGTTTTAGTTGGGGAAGCAATCAGCCCCAGCATTTT. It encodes CASSFSWGSNQPQHF.

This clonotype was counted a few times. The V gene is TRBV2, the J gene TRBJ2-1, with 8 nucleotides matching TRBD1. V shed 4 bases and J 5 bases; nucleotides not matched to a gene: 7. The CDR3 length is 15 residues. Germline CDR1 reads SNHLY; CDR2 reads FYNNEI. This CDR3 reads CASSALQGVHNEQFF. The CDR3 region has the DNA TGTGCCAGCAGTGCCCTACAGGGGGTTCACAATGAGCAGTTCTTC. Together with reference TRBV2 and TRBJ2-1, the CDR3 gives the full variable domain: EPEVTQTPSHQVTQMGQEVILRCVPISNHLYFYWYRQILGQKVEFLVSFYNNEISEKSEIFDDQFSVERPDGSNFTLKIRSTKLEDSAMYFCASSALQGVHNEQFFGPGTRLTVL.

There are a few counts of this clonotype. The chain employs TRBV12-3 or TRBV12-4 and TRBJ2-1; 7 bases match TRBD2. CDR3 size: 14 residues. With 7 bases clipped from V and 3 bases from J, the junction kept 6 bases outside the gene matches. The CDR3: CASNPAGIYNEQFF. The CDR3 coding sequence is TGTGCCAGCAATCCAGCGGGAATCTACAATGAGCAGTTCTTC.

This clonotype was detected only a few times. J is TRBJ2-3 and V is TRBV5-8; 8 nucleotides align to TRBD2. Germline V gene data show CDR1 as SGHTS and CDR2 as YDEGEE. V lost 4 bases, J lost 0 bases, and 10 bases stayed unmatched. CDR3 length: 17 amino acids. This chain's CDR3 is CASSIGGASGSTDTQYF. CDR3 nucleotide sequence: TGTGCCAGCAGCATCGGGGGGGCTAGCGGGAGCACAGATACGCAGTATTTT.

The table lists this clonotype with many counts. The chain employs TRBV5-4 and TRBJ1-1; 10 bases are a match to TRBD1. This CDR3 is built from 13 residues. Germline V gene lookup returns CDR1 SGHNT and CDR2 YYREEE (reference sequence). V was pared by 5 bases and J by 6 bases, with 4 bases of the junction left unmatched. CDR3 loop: CASSTGQGSEAFF. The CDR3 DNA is TGTGCCAGCAGTACGGGACAGGGGTCTGAAGCTTTCTTT.

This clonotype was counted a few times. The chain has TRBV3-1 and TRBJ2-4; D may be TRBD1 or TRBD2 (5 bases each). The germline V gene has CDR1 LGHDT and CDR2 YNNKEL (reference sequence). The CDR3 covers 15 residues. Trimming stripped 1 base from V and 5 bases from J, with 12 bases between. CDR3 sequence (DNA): TGTGCCAGCAGCCAAGCCCAGGTGGGGGAAAACATTCAGTACTTC. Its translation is CASSQAQVGENIQYF.

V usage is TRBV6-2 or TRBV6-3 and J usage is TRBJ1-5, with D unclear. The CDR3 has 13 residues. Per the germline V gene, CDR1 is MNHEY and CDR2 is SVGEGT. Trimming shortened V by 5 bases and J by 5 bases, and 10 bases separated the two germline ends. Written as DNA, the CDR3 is TGTGCCAGCAGTAGCCCGCCTCATCAGCCCCAGCATTTT. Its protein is CASSSPPHQPQHF.

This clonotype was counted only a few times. CDR3 sequence (DNA): TGTGCCAGCAGCTTATCACTCTGGAAGTATTTT. The encoded protein is CASSLSLWKYF. The chain uses TRBV5-5 and TRBJ2-3; D call uncertain. V lost 2 bases and J 13 bases, leaving 11 bases between the germline ends. The CDR3 consists of 11 residues. Germline V CDR1 and CDR2: SGHKS, YYEKEE (reference sequence).

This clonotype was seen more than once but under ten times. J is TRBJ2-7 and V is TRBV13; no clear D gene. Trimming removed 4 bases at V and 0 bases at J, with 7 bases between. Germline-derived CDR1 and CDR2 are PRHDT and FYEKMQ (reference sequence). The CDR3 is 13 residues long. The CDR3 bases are TGTGCCAGCAGCTACTCCCGCTCCTACGAGCAGTACTTC. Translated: CASSYSRSYEQYF.

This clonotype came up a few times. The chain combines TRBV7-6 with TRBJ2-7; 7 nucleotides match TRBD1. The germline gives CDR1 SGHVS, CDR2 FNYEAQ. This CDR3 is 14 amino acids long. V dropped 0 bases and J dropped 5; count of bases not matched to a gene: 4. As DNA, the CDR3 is TGTGCCAGCAGCTTAGCCAGGGGGAGCGACGAGCAGTACTTC. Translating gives CASSLARGSDEQYF.

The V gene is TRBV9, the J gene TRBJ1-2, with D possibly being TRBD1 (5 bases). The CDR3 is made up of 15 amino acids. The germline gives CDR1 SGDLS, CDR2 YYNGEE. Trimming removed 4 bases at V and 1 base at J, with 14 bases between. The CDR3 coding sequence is TGTGCCAGCAGCCCCGACCCAGACAGTAACTATGGCTACACCTTC. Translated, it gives CASSPDPDSNYGYTF.

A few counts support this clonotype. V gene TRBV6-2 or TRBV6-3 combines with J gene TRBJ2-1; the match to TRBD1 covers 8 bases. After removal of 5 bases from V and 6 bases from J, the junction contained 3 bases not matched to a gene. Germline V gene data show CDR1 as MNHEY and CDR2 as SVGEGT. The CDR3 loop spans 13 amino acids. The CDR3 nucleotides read TGTGCCAGCAGTGGACAGGGTCCCAATGAGCAGTTCTTC. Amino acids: CASSGQGPNEQFF.

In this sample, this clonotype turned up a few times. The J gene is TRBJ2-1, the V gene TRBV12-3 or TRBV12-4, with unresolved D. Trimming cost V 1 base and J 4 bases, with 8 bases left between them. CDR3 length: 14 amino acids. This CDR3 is CASSLVSAYNEQFF. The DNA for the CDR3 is TGTGCCAGCAGTTTAGTGTCTGCGTACAATGAGCAGTTCTTC.

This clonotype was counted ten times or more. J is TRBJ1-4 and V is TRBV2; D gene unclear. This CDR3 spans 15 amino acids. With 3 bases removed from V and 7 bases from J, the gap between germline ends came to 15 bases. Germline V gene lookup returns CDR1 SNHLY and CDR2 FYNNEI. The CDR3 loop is CASSDQRGMGEKLFF. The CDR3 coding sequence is TGTGCCAGCAGTGACCAGAGAGGGATGGGTGAAAAACTGTTTTTT.

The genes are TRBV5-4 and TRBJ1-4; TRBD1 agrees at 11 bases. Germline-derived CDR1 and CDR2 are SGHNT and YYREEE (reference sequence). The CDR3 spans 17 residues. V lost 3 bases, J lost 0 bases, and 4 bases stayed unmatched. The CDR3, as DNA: TGTGCCAGCAGCTCCGGACAGGGGGCCGCAACTAATGAAAAACTGTTTTTT. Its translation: CASSSGQGAATNEKLFF.

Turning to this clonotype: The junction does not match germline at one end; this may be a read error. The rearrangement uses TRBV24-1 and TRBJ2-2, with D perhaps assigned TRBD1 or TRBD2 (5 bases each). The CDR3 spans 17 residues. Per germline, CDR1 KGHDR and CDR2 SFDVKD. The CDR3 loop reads CTTIRISGRSVTGELFF. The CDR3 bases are TGTACCACCATTCGAATATCGGGACGGAGTGTGACCGGGGAGCTGTTTTTT.

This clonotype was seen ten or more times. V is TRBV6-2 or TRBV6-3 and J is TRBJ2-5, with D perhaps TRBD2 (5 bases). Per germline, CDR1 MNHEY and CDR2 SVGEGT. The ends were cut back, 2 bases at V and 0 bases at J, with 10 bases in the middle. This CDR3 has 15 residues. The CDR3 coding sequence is TGTGCCAGCAGTTACCTCGGACTCAACCAAGAGACCCAGTACTTC. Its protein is CASSYLGLNQETQYF.

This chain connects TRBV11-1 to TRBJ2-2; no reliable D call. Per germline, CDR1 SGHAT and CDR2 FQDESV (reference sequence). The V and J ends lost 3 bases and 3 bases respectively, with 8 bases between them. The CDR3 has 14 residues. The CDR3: CASSLGGYTGELFF. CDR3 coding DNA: TGTGCCAGCAGCTTGGGCGGTTACACCGGGGAGCTGTTTTTT.

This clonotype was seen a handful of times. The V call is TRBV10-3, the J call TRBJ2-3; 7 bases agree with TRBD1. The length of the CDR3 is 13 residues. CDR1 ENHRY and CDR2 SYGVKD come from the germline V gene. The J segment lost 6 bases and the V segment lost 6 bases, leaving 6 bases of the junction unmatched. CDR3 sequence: CAIRGTVSDTQYF. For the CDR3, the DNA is TGTGCCATCAGGGGGACAGTAAGTGATACGCAGTATTTT.